Described below is a single T cell receptor (beta chain) sequence and its context. The clone's antigen remains unknown. The input lacks base qualities; no much larger clone sits a single base away. The CDR3 regions of human TCRbeta chains were subjected to immunosequencing. The published analysis was carried out like this. TCRs in the repertoires were matched against a reference library of SARS-CoV-2-specific TCRs that had been generated with the MIRA antigen-specificity platform. Breadth meant the fraction of unique TCRs that were SARS-CoV-2-associated, whereas depth meant the fraction of total T cells that were SARS-CoV-2-associated. Using the MIRA data, every spike-specific TCR was mapped to the spike region that the TCR reacted to and assigned to either a CD4 or a CD8 class. Log10-transformed breadth and depth values were compared by one-way ANOVA with Sidak's multiple comparisons tests. TCRdb took over this immuneACCESS table, retaining in-frame rearrangements with V and J assigned. Such tables are incomplete; in checked studies, under half of the missing clones stem from an unresolved V gene, and the remainder is unexplained. The V and J calls and clone size were taken over from that table, and D and trimming were inferred from the DNA. The sample includes fewer than 200,000 clones, with roughly 89% observed a single time. The biggest ten clones account for roughly 1.1% of the sample.

This entry belongs to a study of T cell responses to AZD1222 COVID-19 vaccine (dated by TCRdb to 2020 to 2022). General notes on the study: TCR sequencing was performed for roughly 250 trial participants, of whom roughly 200 were given two doses of AZD1222 and around 25 were given two doses of MenACWY control vaccine. Trial participants were enrolled by age into 18-55, 56-69 and 70-plus year subgroups, with 148, 28 and 57 TCR-sequenced participants respectively.

Read against the paper, the sample's time point label means: about 28 days (+/-7) after the second vaccine dose. AZD1222 recipients with second doses at about 4 weeks or about 12 weeks were pooled, because spike-specific TCR depth and breadth did not differ between schedules. Samples from vaccinated people were obtained from the UK trials COV001 and COV002, which included a single-blind randomized controlled phase 2/3 trial of AZD1222 (ChAdOx1 nCoV-19) in healthy adults. For TCRbeta chain sequencing, PBMC samples from trial participants were taken at day 0 and at day 28 after the second dose. General conclusions and limits of the study: Reportedly, almost half of the unique spike-specific TCRs recognized epitopes lying outside the regions that are mutated in the B.1.351 and B.1.1.7 variants. Because no day 14 peak-response samples were available, repertoires were characterized only after the peak T cell response. Vaccine-associated CD4 TCRs spanned the whole spike protein, with dominant responses in regions 160-218 and 743-854. After two AZD1222 doses, both the breadth and the depth of spike-specific TCRs were significantly higher than at day 0 and than in MenACWY recipients. The 56-69-year group was small, and its depth increase did not reach significance, likely because of low power. Conclusions about previously exposed vaccinees are limited because only five to seven AZD1222 recipients were SARS-CoV-2 seropositive at baseline. Participants were mostly white British and included more females than males, and it was suggested by the authors that clonal diversity may have been underestimated.

This specimen consisted of peripheral blood, obtained 28 days after the second AZD1222 dose. The sequence was obtained from an adult who received the AZD1222 COVID-19 vaccine.

The sequenced DNA: TGCGCCAGCAGCCTAGGGCAAGGACAGGGGGGTCTCTATGGCTACACCTTC. It translates to CASSLGQGQGGLYGYTF. The chain joins TRBV4-3 to TRBJ1-2; 10 bases in between match TRBD1. Including cysteine and phenylalanine, the CDR3 has 17 amino acids. The entry retains the CDR3 DNA only, 51 bases that are in frame from base 1. CDR1 is given as LGHNA and CDR2 as YSLEER, both from the germline V gene. V is trimmed back by 4 bases and J by 4 bases, and the junction contains 12 bases that no gene match accounts for.